Here is one T cell receptor (beta chain) with its context. The data belong to a study of blood T cell repertoires in COVID-19. About the study: The study drew acute and convalescent COVID-19 samples from the United States, Italy and Spain. T cells, B-cell-depleted T cells, or PBMCs supplied cDNA or gDNA.

Original processing methods: Nucleated cell number was recorded as an estimate derived from reference gene primer amplification. Repertoires were generated with immunoSEQ multiplex PCR, while TCRdb's copy carries only in-frame clones and drops some. V and J calls and clone size are copied from that table; D and trimming were computed from the DNA. The sample has fewer than 300,000 clones, around 82% seen once. Sequencing used peripheral blood. This clonotype was obtained from a young woman with acute or convalescent COVID-19.

This CDR3 reads CASSVTGVTEAFF. Here the CDR3 DNA reads TGTGCCAGCAGTGTGACAGGGGTCACTGAAGCTTTCTTT. This chain joins TRBV2 and TRBJ1-1, with 8 bases lining up with TRBD1. This CDR3 is 13 amino acids long. In germline, CDR1 is SNHLY, CDR2 FYNNEI. Trimming at V came to 4 bases and at J to 4 bases, leaving 2 bases not matched to a gene.